One sample yielded the 26 T cell receptor beta chains listed below, sequenced in a study of T cells after yellow fever vaccination. TCRdb re-derived calls from the 5' RACE reads in MiXCR, one entry per CDR3 protein. The data show hundreds of thousands of distinct CDR3 sequences, about 12% seen once. Specimen: PBMCs, collected on the day of the yellow fever booster vaccination. The source of these receptors is a young man who received the YFV17D yellow fever vaccine.

The chain has TRBV19 and TRBJ2-1, with D tentatively TRBD2 (5 bases). From germline, CDR1 is LNHDA and CDR2 SQIVND (reference sequence). CDR3 size: 14 residues. Trimming left V 8 bases short and J 2 bases short, with 13 bases between. The CDR3 loop is CASRGKGTYNEQFF. The CDR3, as DNA: TGTGCCAGTCGGGGAAAGGGAACCTACAATGAGCAGTTCTTC. Full variable domain (missing parts from reference TRBV19 and TRBJ2-1): DGGITQSPKYLFRKEGQNVTLSCEQNLNHDAMYWYRQDPGQGLRLIYYSQIVNDFQKGDIAEGYSVSREKKESFPLTVTSAQKNPTAFYLCASRGKGTYNEQFFGPGTRLTVL.

This clonotype has a handful of counts. V is TRBV19 and J is TRBJ2-1; no firm D call. CDR1 is LNHDA, CDR2 SQIVND, per germline (reference sequence). This CDR3 comprises 16 residues. Deletions cut 5 bases from V and 4 bases from J, with 18 bases between. For the CDR3, the DNA is TGTGCCAGTAGTCCGCAGACCATCCGATATTACAATGAGCAGTTCTTC. Its translation is CASSPQTIRYYNEQFF.

V usage is TRBV20-1 and J usage is TRBJ2-3; the match to TRBD2 covers 13 bases. Germline V gives CDR1 DFQATT, CDR2 SNEGSKA (reference sequence). Trimming took 5 bases from V and 6 from J; bases not matched to a gene: 5. The CDR3 contains 14 residues. The CDR3 spells CSAGTSGRADTQYF. DNA for the CDR3: TGCAGTGCTGGAACTAGCGGGAGGGCCGATACGCAGTATTTT.

This chain links TRBV20-1 with TRBJ2-7, with a possible D match to TRBD2 (5 bases). This CDR3 has 13 residues. Per the germline V gene, CDR1 is DFQATT and CDR2 is SNEGSKA (reference sequence). The V end lost 3 bases, the J end lost 3 bases, and 12 bases lay between the germline ends. The CDR3 region is CSASVRGVYEQYF. CDR3 bases: TGCAGTGCTAGTGTTCGGGGAGTCTACGAGCAGTACTTC.

The table lists this clonotype with a few counts. The chain has TRBV7-9 and TRBJ2-7; TRBD1 matches at 7 bases. The CDR3 contains 14 residues. In germline, CDR1 is SEHNR, CDR2 FQNEAQ (reference sequence). V lost 5 bases and J lost 3; bases outside the gene matches: 7. CDR3 in amino acids: CASSQSTGIYEQYF. CDR3 in DNA: TGTGCCAGCAGCCAATCGACAGGGATCTACGAGCAGTACTTC.

This clonotype was found a few times. The chain couples TRBV12-3 or TRBV12-4 to TRBJ2-1; 11 bases match TRBD1. This CDR3 is 16 amino acids long. Unmatched junction bases numbered 11, after V lost 7 bases and J lost 6 bases. CDR3 DNA sequence: TGTGCCAGCATCTTACCGGGACAGGGGGTTAGCAATGAGCAGTTCTTC. It specifies CASILPGQGVSNEQFF.

Regarding this clonotype: An end of the junction differs from the germline gene, which may be a read error. The rearrangement links TRBV12-3 or TRBV12-4 to TRBJ2-7, with 8 positions matching TRBD2. The CDR3 is 13 residues long. In DNA form, the CDR3 reads TGTGCCAGCAGTATAGCGGGAAATAGCGAGCAGTACTTC. Translating gives CASSIAGNSEQYF.

This clonotype was counted only a few times. The V call is TRBV7-2, the J call TRBJ2-1; D gene unclear. This CDR3 has 15 residues. V gave up 5 bases and J gave up 0 bases, with 11 bases separating them. The germline V gene encodes CDR1 SGHTA and CDR2 FQGNSA. CDR3 sequence reads: CASSPQAGSYNEQFF. The CDR3 DNA follows: TGTGCCAGCAGCCCCCAGGCCGGCTCCTACAATGAGCAGTTCTTC.

This clonotype was counted between two and nine times. The rearrangement joins TRBV6-1 to TRBJ1-1; 8 bases agree with TRBD1. This CDR3 comprises 13 residues. CDR1 and CDR2 (germline): MNHNS, SASEGT. V lost 5 bases, J lost 11 bases, and 10 bases stayed unmatched. DNA of the CDR3: TGTGCCAGCAGTACAGGGGGACAGACGATCGCTTTCTTT. Its protein product is CASSTGGQTIAFF.

The rearrangement uses TRBV29-1 and TRBJ2-1, with a tentative D call TRBD1 (6 bases). Deletions cut 7 bases from V and 6 bases from J, with 19 bases between. Germline V gives CDR1 SQVTM, CDR2 ANQGSEA. The CDR3 covers 14 residues. The CDR3 DNA sequence: TGCAGCGCCGGGGACATCGGGGTGGGCAATGAGCAGTTCTTC. Encoded protein: CSAGDIGVGNEQFF.

The V call is TRBV2, the J call TRBJ1-2; D is unclear. The germline V gene encodes CDR1 SNHLY and CDR2 FYNNEI. This CDR3 has 11 amino acids. V shed 6 bases and J shed 9 bases, with 11 bases lying between them. The CDR3 sequence is CASSGRESYTF. The CDR3 region has the DNA TGTGCCAGCAGCGGACGGGAGAGCTACACCTTC.

The V call is TRBV20-1, the J call TRBJ2-3; D is unresolved. This CDR3 region has 12 residues. Germline-derived CDR1 and CDR2 are DFQATT and SNEGSKA (reference sequence). V lost 1 base and J 5 bases, leaving 7 bases between the germline ends. The DNA for the CDR3 is TGCAGTGCTAGAGGTTCCATAGATACGCAGTATTTT. Residues: CSARGSIDTQYF.

V usage is TRBV11-2 and J usage is TRBJ2-7; 16 nucleotides match TRBD2. In germline, CDR1 is SGHAT, CDR2 FQNNGV. Trimming took 4 bases from V and 2 from J; bases not matched to a gene: 8. This CDR3 region has 18 residues. CDR3 nucleotides: TGTGCCAGCAGCTCCGTTCTAGGGACTAGCGGGAGGGCCTACGAGCAGTACTTC. Protein product: CASSSVLGTSGRAYEQYF.

The rearrangement joins TRBV5-4 to TRBJ2-5, with D possibly matching TRBD1 (6 bases). Trimming stripped 4 bases from V and 3 bases from J, with 16 bases between. In germline, CDR1 is SGHNT, CDR2 YYREEE (reference sequence). This CDR3 contains 15 residues. CDR3 nucleotide sequence: TGTGCCAGCAGCATGGTGGGGTCAGGGGAAGAGACCCAGTACTTC. Amino acid sequence: CASSMVGSGEETQYF. Together with reference TRBV5-4 and TRBJ2-5, the CDR3 gives the full variable domain: ETGVTQSPTHLIKTRGQQVTLRCSSQSGHNTVSWYQQALGQGPQFIFQYYREEENGRGNFPPRFSGLQFPNYSSELNVNALELDDSALYLCASSMVGSGEETQYFGPGTRLLVL.

The chain links TRBV20-1 to TRBJ1-2; weak D call: TRBD1 (5 bases). The CDR3 totals 14 residues. The V gene lost 3 bases and the J gene lost 2 bases, with 13 bases spanning the gap. Per germline, CDR1 DFQATT and CDR2 SNEGSKA (reference sequence). The CDR3 DNA reads TGCAGTGCTAGTTCTGGGGCGACCAACTATGGCTACACCTTC. Residues: CSASSGATNYGYTF.

The genes are TRBV12-3 or TRBV12-4 and TRBJ2-7, with 8 bases lining up with TRBD2. V trimming: 2 bases; J trimming: 2 bases; junction bases outside the gene matches: 5. The CDR3 spans 15 residues. The CDR3 DNA is TGTGCCAGCAGTTTAAGTTCGGGGGGGACCTACGAGCAGTACTTC. Its protein product is CASSLSSGGTYEQYF.

This clonotype was found a few times. The rearrangement joins TRBV6-2 or TRBV6-3 to TRBJ2-3, with a possible D match to TRBD2 (6 bases). Germline CDR1 MNHEY, CDR2 SVGEGT. Trimming removed 6 bases from V and 7 bases from J, with 20 bases in between. This CDR3 is 15 amino acids long. The CDR3 reads CASRGTPPDLNTQYF. In nucleotides, the CDR3 is TGTGCCAGCAGGGGGACTCCACCCGACCTTAATACGCAGTATTTT.

This clonotype has at least ten counts. The chain combines TRBV18 with TRBJ1-1; D gene unclear. CDR1 is KGHSH and CDR2 is LQKENI in the germline V gene. The CDR3 extends over 13 amino acids. V gave up 3 bases and J gave up 1 base, with 6 bases separating them. In DNA, the CDR3 is TGTGCCAGCTCACCGGCCTCGAACACTGAAGCTTTCTTT. Translated: CASSPASNTEAFF.

The chain is built from TRBV5-1 and TRBJ2-5; D possibly corresponds to TRBD2 (5 bases). V lost 0 bases and J lost 1, with 13 bases in between. Germline V gene data show CDR1 as SGHRS and CDR2 as YFSETQ. The CDR3 contains 16 residues. The CDR3 sequence is CASSLGAGGFQETQYF. DNA for the CDR3: TGCGCCAGCAGCTTGGGAGCTGGAGGATTCCAAGAGACCCAGTACTTC.

In this sample, this clonotype turned up a few times. The chain combines TRBV20-1 with TRBJ2-4, with D uncertain. The germline V and J ends were trimmed by 0 bases and 7 bases, with 16 bases remaining between them. Germline V gene sequence: CDR1 DFQATT, CDR2 SNEGSKA (reference sequence). This CDR3 region has 15 residues. The CDR3 protein is CSAREVKGGANIQYF. In DNA form, the CDR3 reads TGCAGTGCTAGAGAAGTTAAAGGCGGCGCCAACATTCAGTACTTC.

This clonotype has more than one count but fewer than ten. The CDR3 loop is CALGEGVFAFF. The CDR3 DNA reads TGTGCCTTGGGCGAGGGGGTTTTCGCTTTCTTT. The chain links TRBV2 to TRBJ1-1; TRBD1 might be the D (6 bases). V was cut by 11 bases and J by 11 bases, with 18 bases left in between. The CDR3 is made up of 11 amino acids. Germline V gene lookup returns CDR1 SNHLY and CDR2 FYNNEI.

The CDR3 here is CASSQEASGNYYEQFF. The CDR3 bases are TGTGCCAGCAGCCAAGAAGCTAGCGGGAATTACTACGAGCAGTTCTTC. V usage is TRBV4-2 and J usage is TRBJ2-1; 9 positions agree with TRBD2. CDR3 size: 16 residues. The ends lost 0 bases at V and 10 bases at J; junction bases unmatched: 10. CDR1 is LGHNA, CDR2 YNFKEQ, per germline.

This rearrangement joins TRBV27 to TRBJ2-1; D is possibly TRBD2 (6 bases). This CDR3 region has 14 residues. Germline V gives CDR1 MNHEY, CDR2 SMNVEV (reference sequence). The V end lost 11 bases, the J end lost 0 bases, and 14 bases lay between the germline ends. The CDR3 coding sequence is TGTGCCTCGGCGGCGACTAGCTCCTACAATGAGCAGTTCTTC. Amino acids: CASAATSSYNEQFF.

This clonotype appeared many times. The chain couples TRBV5-6 to TRBJ2-7; 8 bases fit TRBD2. Germline V gene sequence: CDR1 SGHDT, CDR2 YYEEEE. V was clipped by 4 bases and J by 5 bases; unmatched bases: 2. The CDR3 contains 12 residues. CDR3 DNA: TGTGCCAGCAGCAATAGCGGGAACGAGCAGTACTTC. This codes for CASSNSGNEQYF.

The sample holds a few counts of this clonotype. The chain is built from TRBV6-5 and TRBJ2-3, with TRBD2 matching over 7 bases. Unmatched junction bases numbered 2, after V lost 2 bases and J lost 0 bases. The CDR3 sequence is 15 residues long. Per the germline V gene, CDR1 is MNHEY and CDR2 is SVGAGI. DNA for the CDR3: TGTGCCAGCAGTTACAGCGGGATTAGCACAGATACGCAGTATTTT. Encoded protein: CASSYSGISTDTQYF.

The V gene is TRBV12-3 or TRBV12-4, the J gene TRBJ2-2, with TRBD2 matching over 9 bases. The CDR3 has 17 amino acids. V dropped 4 bases and J dropped 0; count of bases not matched to a gene: 6. Here the CDR3 reads CASSSGLAGANTGELFF. The CDR3 DNA is TGTGCCAGCAGTTCCGGTTTAGCGGGAGCGAACACCGGGGAGCTGTTTTTT.